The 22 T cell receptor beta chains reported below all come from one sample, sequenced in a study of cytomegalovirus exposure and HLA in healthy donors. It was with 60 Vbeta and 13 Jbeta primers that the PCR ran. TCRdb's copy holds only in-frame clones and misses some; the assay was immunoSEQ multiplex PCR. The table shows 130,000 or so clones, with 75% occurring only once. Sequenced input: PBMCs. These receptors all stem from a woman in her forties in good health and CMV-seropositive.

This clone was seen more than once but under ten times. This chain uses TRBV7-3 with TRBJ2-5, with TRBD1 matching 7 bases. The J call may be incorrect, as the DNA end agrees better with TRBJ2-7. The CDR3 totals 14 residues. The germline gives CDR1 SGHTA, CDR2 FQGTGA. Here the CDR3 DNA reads TGTGCCAGCAGCTTAGGGACAGCGAGAGACGAGCAGTACTTC. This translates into CASSLGTARDEQYF.

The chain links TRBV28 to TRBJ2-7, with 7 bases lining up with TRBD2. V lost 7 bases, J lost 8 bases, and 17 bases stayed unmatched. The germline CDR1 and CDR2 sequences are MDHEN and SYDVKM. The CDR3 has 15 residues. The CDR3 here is CASISGEGGISKQYF. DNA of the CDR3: TGTGCCAGCATCTCCGGGGAGGGAGGAATCTCTAAGCAGTACTTC.

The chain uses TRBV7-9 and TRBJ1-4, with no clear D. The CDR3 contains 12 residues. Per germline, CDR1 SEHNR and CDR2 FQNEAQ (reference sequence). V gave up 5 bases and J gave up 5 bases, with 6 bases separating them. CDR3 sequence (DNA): TGTGCCAGCAGCCTTCTCAATGAAAAACTGTTTTTT. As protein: CASSLLNEKLFF.

This chain's CDR3 is CASSSDGAHTSGAFF. CDR3 nucleotide sequence: TGTGCCAGCAGCTCAGACGGAGCACACACCTCCGGAGCTTTCTTT. The genes are TRBV7-8 and TRBJ1-1; D gene ambiguous. Germline CDR1 and CDR2: SGHVS and FQNEAQ. With 4 bases removed from V and 10 bases from J, the gap between germline ends came to 22 bases. The CDR3 covers 15 residues.

CDR3 nucleotides: TGCGCCAGCAGCCTAGGGACTAGCCACCAAGAGACCCAGTACTTC. Amino acids: CASSLGTSHQETQYF. This chain uses TRBV5-1 with TRBJ2-5; 9 bases are a match to TRBD2. The J segment lost 0 bases and the V segment lost 4 bases, leaving 4 bases of the junction unmatched. The germline V gene encodes CDR1 SGHRS and CDR2 YFSETQ. The CDR3 sequence is 15 residues long.

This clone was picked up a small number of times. The DNA of the CDR3 is TGTGCCAGCAGCTTAATCGGGACTCAATTCTACGAGCAGTACTTC. As protein: CASSLIGTQFYEQYF. The chain combines TRBV7-2 with TRBJ2-7; D perhaps matches TRBD2 (6 bases). The CDR3 has 15 amino acids. CDR1 and CDR2 from the germline V gene are SGHTA and FQGNSA. V dropped 2 bases and J dropped 3 bases, with 14 bases sitting between them.

CDR3 in DNA: TGTGCCAGCAGCTTAGTTCAGGGCTCTGGAAACACCATATATTTT. Translated: CASSLVQGSGNTIYF. The chain recombines TRBV7-9 with TRBJ1-3; TRBD1 might be the D (5 bases). Per the germline V gene, CDR1 is SEHNR and CDR2 is FQNEAQ (reference sequence). Trimming stripped 1 base from V and 0 bases from J, with 7 bases between. The CDR3 length is 15 residues.

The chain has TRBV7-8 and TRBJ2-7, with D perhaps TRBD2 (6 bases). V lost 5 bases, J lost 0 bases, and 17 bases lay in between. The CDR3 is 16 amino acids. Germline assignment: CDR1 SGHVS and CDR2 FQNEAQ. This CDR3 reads CASSPGGRGISYEQYF. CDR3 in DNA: TGTGCCAGCAGCCCAGGAGGTCGGGGGATCTCCTACGAGCAGTACTTC.

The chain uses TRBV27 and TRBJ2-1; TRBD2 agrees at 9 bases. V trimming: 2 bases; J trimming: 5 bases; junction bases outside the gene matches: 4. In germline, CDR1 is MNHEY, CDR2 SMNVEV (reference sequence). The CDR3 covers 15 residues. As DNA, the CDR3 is TGTGCCAGCAGTTTACGGGTAGCGGGGGACAATGAGCAGTTCTTC. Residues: CASSLRVAGDNEQFF.

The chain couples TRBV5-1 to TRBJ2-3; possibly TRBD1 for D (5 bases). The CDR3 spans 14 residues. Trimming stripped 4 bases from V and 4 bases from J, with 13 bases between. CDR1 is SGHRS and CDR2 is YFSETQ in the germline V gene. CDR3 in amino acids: CASSPGQGADTQYF. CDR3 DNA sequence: TGCGCCAGCAGCCCTGGGCAGGGTGCAGATACGCAGTATTTT. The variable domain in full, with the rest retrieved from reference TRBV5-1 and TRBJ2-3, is KAGVTQTPRYLIKTRGQQVTLSCSPISGHRSVSWYQQTPGQGLQFLFEYFSETQRNKGNFPGRFSGRQFSNSRSEMNVSTLELGDSALYLCASSPGQGADTQYFGPGTRLTVL.

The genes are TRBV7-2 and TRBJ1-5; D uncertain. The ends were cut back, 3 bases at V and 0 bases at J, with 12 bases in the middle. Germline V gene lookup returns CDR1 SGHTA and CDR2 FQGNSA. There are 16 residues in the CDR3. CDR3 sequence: CASSFPGGSSNQPQHF. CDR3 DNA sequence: TGTGCCAGCAGCTTCCCCGGCGGGTCTAGCAATCAGCCCCAGCATTTT.

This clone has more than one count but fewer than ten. Written as DNA, the CDR3 is TGTGCCAGCAGTCCCCTAGAAGCGGCGGGGAGAAGTGAGCAGTACTTC. Its protein is CASSPLEAAGRSEQYF. V is TRBV28 and J is TRBJ2-7; weak D call: TRBD2 (6 bases). CDR1 and CDR2 (germline): MDHEN, SYDVKM. This CDR3 comprises 16 residues. With 5 bases removed from V and 7 bases from J, the gap between germline ends came to 24 bases.

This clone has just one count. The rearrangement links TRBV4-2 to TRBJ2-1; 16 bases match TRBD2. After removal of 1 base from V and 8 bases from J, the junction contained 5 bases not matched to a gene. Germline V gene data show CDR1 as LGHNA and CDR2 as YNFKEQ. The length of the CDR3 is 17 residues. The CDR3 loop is CASSQVGTSGRGDEQFF. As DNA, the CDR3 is TGTGCCAGCAGCCAAGTAGGGACTAGCGGGAGGGGAGATGAGCAGTTCTTC.

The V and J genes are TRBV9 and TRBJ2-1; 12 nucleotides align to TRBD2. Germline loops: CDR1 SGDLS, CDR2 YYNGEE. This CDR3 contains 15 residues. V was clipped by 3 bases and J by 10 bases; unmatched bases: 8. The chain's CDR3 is CASSGGTSGFQEQFF. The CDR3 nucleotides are TGTGCCAGCAGCGGAGGGACTAGCGGGTTTCAAGAGCAGTTCTTC.

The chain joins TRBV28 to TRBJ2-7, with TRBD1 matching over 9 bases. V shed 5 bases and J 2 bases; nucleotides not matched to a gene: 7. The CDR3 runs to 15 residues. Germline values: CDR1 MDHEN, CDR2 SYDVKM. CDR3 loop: CASSPPGQGTYEQYF. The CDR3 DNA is TGTGCCAGCAGTCCCCCGGGACAGGGAACCTACGAGCAGTACTTC.

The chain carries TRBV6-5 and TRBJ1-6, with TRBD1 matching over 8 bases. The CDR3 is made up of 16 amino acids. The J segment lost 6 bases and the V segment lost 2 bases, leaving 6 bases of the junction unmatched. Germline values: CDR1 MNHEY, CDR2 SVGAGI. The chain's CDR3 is CASSYDRTGLNSPLHF. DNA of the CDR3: TGTGCCAGCAGTTACGACAGGACAGGGCTTAATTCACCCCTCCACTTT.

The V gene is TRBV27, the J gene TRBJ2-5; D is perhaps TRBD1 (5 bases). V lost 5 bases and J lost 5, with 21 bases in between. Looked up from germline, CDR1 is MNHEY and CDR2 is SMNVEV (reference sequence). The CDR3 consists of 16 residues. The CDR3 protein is CASSQIPGRSGETQYF. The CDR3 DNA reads TGTGCCAGCAGTCAAATACCGGGCCGATCAGGGGAGACCCAGTACTTC.

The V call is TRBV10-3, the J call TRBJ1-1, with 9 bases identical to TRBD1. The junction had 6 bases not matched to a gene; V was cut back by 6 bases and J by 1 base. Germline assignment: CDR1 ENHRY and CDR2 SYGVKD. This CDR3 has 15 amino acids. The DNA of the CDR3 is TGTGCCATCAGACCACAGGGGGCGGGGAACACTGAAGCTTTCTTT. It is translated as CAIRPQGAGNTEAFF.

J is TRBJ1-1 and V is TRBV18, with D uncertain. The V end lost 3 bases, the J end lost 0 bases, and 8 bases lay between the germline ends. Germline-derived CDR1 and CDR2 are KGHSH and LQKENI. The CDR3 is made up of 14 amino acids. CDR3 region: CASSPAQLNTEAFF. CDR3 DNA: TGTGCCAGCTCACCGGCACAGTTGAACACTGAAGCTTTCTTT. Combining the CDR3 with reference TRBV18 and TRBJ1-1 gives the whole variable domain NAGVMQNPRHLVRRRGQEARLRCSPMKGHSHVYWYRQLPEEGLKFMVYLQKENIIDESGMPKERFSAEFPKEGPSILRIQQVVRGDSAAYFCASSPAQLNTEAFFGQGTRLTVV.

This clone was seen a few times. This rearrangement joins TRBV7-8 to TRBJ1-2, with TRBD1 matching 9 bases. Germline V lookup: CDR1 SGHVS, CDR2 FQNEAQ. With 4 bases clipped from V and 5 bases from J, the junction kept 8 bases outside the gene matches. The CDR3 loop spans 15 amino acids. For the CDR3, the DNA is TGTGCCAGCAGCTATATGACCGGGACAGGGTATGGCTACACCTTC. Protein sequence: CASSYMTGTGYGYTF. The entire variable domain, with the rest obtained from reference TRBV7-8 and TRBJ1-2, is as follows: GAGVSQSPRYKVAKRGQDVALRCDPISGHVSLFWYQQALGQGPEFLTYFQNEAQLDKSGLPSDRFFAERPEGSVSTLKIQRTQQEDSAVYLCASSYMTGTGYGYTFGSGTRLTVV.

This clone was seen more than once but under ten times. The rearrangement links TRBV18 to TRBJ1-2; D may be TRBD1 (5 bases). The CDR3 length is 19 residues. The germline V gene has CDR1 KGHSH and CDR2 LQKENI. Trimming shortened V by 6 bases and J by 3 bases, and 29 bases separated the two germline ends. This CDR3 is CASSPVADSSLFYDYGYTF. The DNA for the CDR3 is TGTGCCAGCTCCCCTGTCGCTGACAGCTCCCTGTTTTATGACTATGGCTACACCTTC.

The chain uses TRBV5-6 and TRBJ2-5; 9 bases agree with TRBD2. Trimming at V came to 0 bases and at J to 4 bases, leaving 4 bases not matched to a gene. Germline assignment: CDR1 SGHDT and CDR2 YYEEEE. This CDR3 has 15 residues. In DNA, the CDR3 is TGTGCCAGCAGCTTGGGAGCGGGAGGAACAGAGACCCAGTACTTC. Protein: CASSLGAGGTETQYF.